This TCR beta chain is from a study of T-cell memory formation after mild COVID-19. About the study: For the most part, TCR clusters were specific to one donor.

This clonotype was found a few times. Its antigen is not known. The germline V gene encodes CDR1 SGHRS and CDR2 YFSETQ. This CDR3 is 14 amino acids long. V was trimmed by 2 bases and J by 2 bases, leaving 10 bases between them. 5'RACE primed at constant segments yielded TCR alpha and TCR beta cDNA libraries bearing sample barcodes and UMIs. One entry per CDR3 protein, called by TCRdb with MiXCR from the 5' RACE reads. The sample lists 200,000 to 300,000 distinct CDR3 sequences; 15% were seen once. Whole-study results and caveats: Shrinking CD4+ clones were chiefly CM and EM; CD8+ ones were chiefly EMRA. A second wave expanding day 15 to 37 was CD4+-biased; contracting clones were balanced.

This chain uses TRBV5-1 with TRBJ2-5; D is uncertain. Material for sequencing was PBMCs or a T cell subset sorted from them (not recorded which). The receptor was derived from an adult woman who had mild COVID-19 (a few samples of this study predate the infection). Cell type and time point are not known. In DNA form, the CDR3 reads TGCGCCAGCAGCTTCTTTGGGATTCAAGAGACCCAGTACTTC. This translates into CASSFFGIQETQYF.